Listed below are T cell receptor beta chains from one sample, sequenced in a study of blood T cell repertoires in COVID-19. The repertoire was sequenced with immunoSEQ multiplex PCR; TCRdb's copy has only in-frame clones and lacks some. The sample yields nearly 300,000 clones, around nine tenths seen once. The sample was PBMCs or T cells enriched from blood (not recorded which). The source of these receptors is a woman aged 45-60 years who had been exposed to COVID-19. Each CDR3 is given with its conserved first and last residue. Each record gives: clone size, J gene, D gene, V gene, CDR3 protein, CDR3 DNA. A D gene is named only where the DNA matches it firmly. The size field is filled for only some rows; it gives once, few, many or a size class.

abundance: NA
j_gene: TRBJ2-7
d_gene: TRBD2
v_gene: TRBV5-1
CDR3aa: CASGPGLPPYEQYF
CDR3nt: TGCGCCAGCGGACCGGGACTACCCCCCTACGAGCAGTACTTC

abundance: once
j_gene: TRBJ1-1
d_gene: TRBD1
v_gene: TRBV15
CDR3aa: CATYADRETEAFF
CDR3nt: TGTGCCACCTACGCGGACAGGGAAACTGAAGCTTTCTTT

abundance: NA
j_gene: TRBJ2-2
d_gene: TRBD2
v_gene: TRBV3-1/TRBV3-2
CDR3aa: CASSQVWTSGGHSNTGELFF
CDR3nt: TGTGCCAGCAGCCAAGTCTGGACTAGCGGGGGCCACTCGAACACCGGGGAGCTGTTTTTT

abundance: NA
j_gene: TRBJ2-5
d_gene: TRBD1
v_gene: TRBV28
CDR3aa: CASSASGQGPETQYF
CDR3nt: TGTGCCAGCAGTGCCAGCGGACAGGGGCCCGAGACCCAGTACTTC

abundance: once
j_gene: TRBJ2-1
d_gene: TRBD2
v_gene: TRBV7-2
CDR3aa: CASSPASPGLAGVYNEQFF
CDR3nt: TGTGCCAGCAGCCCCGCCTCTCCGGGACTAGCGGGGGTGTACAATGAGCAGTTCTTC

abundance: NA
j_gene: TRBJ2-1
d_gene: NA
v_gene: TRBV10-2
CDR3aa: CASRPREEQFF
CDR3nt: TGCGCCAGTCGCCCGCGTGAAGAGCAGTTCTTC

abundance: NA
j_gene: TRBJ1-1
d_gene: NA
v_gene: TRBV27
CDR3aa: CASSFEGNTEAFF
CDR3nt: TGTGCCAGCAGTTTTGAGGGTAACACTGAAGCTTTCTTT

abundance: NA
j_gene: TRBJ1-3
d_gene: TRBD1
v_gene: TRBV5-1
CDR3aa: CASKEGAMGNTIYF
CDR3nt: TGCGCCAGCAAGGAGGGGGCGATGGGAAACACCATATATTTT

abundance: NA
j_gene: TRBJ1-1
d_gene: NA
v_gene: TRBV19
CDR3aa: CARVVRWYPEAFF
CDR3nt: TGTGCCAGAGTGGTGAGGTGGTACCCTGAAGCTTTCTTT

abundance: NA
j_gene: TRBJ2-7
d_gene: TRBD1
v_gene: TRBV19
CDR3aa: CASEKDRGYEQYF
CDR3nt: TGTGCCAGTGAGAAGGACAGGGGCTACGAGCAGTACTTC

abundance: NA
j_gene: TRBJ2-3
d_gene: NA
v_gene: TRBV3-1/TRBV3-2
CDR3aa: CASSQGAQSTDTQYF
CDR3nt: TGTGCCAGCAGCCAAGGGGCACAATCCACAGATACGCAGTATTTT

abundance: NA
j_gene: TRBJ2-7
d_gene: TRBD2
v_gene: TRBV5-1
CDR3aa: CASSLDWRGGPEQYF
CDR3nt: TGCGCCAGCAGCTTGGATTGGCGGGGGGGCCCCGAGCAGTACTTC

abundance: NA
j_gene: TRBJ2-5
d_gene: TRBD2
v_gene: TRBV6-5
CDR3aa: CASSPSGVGGETQYF
CDR3nt: TGTGCCAGCAGTCCTAGCGGGGTGGGAGGAGAGACCCAGTACTTC

abundance: NA
j_gene: TRBJ2-7
d_gene: TRBD2
v_gene: TRBV15
CDR3aa: CATSTPLGGLASYEQYF
CDR3nt: TGTGCCACCAGCACTCCTCTGGGGGGGTTGGCCTCCTACGAGCAGTACTTC

abundance: NA
j_gene: TRBJ2-7
d_gene: TRBD1
v_gene: TRBV10-3
CDR3aa: CAISRQGNSRVGAYEQYF
CDR3nt: TGTGCCATCAGCCGACAGGGGAACTCGCGCGTTGGTGCCTACGAGCAGTACTTC

abundance: NA
j_gene: TRBJ2-7
d_gene: NA
v_gene: TRBV12-3/TRBV12-4
CDR3aa: CASSGTSYEQYF
CDR3nt: TGTGCCAGCTCTGGGACATCCTACGAGCAGTACTTC

abundance: NA
j_gene: TRBJ2-7
d_gene: TRBD2
v_gene: TRBV7-2
CDR3aa: CASSPPGTRLEQYF
CDR3nt: TGTGCCAGCAGCCCTCCGGGGACTAGGCTCGAGCAGTACTTC

abundance: once
j_gene: TRBJ1-2
d_gene: TRBD1
v_gene: TRBV27
CDR3aa: CASRGQEDYGYTF
CDR3nt: TGTGCCAGCAGAGGACAGGAGGACTATGGCTACACCTTC

abundance: NA
j_gene: TRBJ1-1
d_gene: NA
v_gene: TRBV18
CDR3aa: CASSPPTGLMNTEAFF
CDR3nt: TGTGCCAGCTCACCGCCGACAGGCCTCATGAACACTGAAGCTTTCTTT

abundance: NA
j_gene: TRBJ2-6
d_gene: NA
v_gene: TRBV6-5
CDR3aa: CASSWGVSGANVLTF
CDR3nt: TGTGCCAGCAGTTGGGGGGTCTCTGGGGCCAACGTCCTGACTTTC

abundance: NA
j_gene: TRBJ2-1
d_gene: NA
v_gene: TRBV14
CDR3aa: CASSHGVSSYNEQFF
CDR3nt: TGTGCCAGCAGCCACGGGGTGAGCTCCTACAATGAGCAGTTCTTC

abundance: NA
j_gene: TRBJ1-1
d_gene: TRBD1
v_gene: TRBV15
CDR3aa: CATSGQGAGTEAFF
CDR3nt: TGTGCCACCAGCGGGCAGGGGGCCGGCACTGAAGCTTTCTTT

abundance: NA
j_gene: TRBJ1-2
d_gene: NA
v_gene: TRBV4-1
CDR3aa: CASSQQTQGRSGYTF
CDR3nt: TGCGCCAGCAGCCAACAAACTCAGGGGCGCTCTGGCTACACCTTC

abundance: NA
j_gene: TRBJ2-2
d_gene: TRBD1
v_gene: TRBV7-9
CDR3aa: CASPFRTGQNTGELFF
CDR3nt: TGTGCCAGCCCGTTTCGGACAGGGCAGAACACCGGGGAGCTGTTTTTT

abundance: NA
j_gene: TRBJ2-5
d_gene: TRBD2
v_gene: TRBV6-4
CDR3aa: CASNSPGTSGGPESETQYF
CDR3nt: TGTGCCAGCAACTCCCCGGGGACTAGCGGGGGGCCCGAGTCCGAGACCCAGTACTTC

abundance: NA
j_gene: TRBJ2-5
d_gene: NA
v_gene: TRBV20-1
CDR3aa: CSASLRETQYF
CDR3nt: TGCAGTGCTAGTCTCCGGGAGACCCAGTACTTC

abundance: once
j_gene: TRBJ2-7
d_gene: NA
v_gene: TRBV27
CDR3aa: CADGSAYEQYF
CDR3nt: TGTGCCGATGGCTCAGCCTACGAGCAGTACTTC

abundance: NA
j_gene: TRBJ2-7
d_gene: NA
v_gene: TRBV5-1
CDR3aa: CASSSQGLTYEQYF
CDR3nt: TGCGCCAGCAGCTCGCAGGGGCTTACCTACGAGCAGTACTTC

abundance: NA
j_gene: TRBJ1-3
d_gene: NA
v_gene: TRBV10-3
CDR3aa: CATTGLSGNTIYF
CDR3nt: TGTGCCACCACAGGTCTTTCTGGAAACACCATATATTTT

abundance: NA
j_gene: TRBJ1-2
d_gene: TRBD1
v_gene: TRBV15
CDR3aa: CATRTGVGQGMGYGYTF
CDR3nt: TGTGCCACCAGGACCGGTGTAGGACAGGGCATGGGGTATGGCTACACCTTC

abundance: NA
j_gene: TRBJ2-7
d_gene: TRBD1
v_gene: TRBV9
CDR3aa: CASSVEGQGYEQYF
CDR3nt: TGTGCCAGCAGCGTAGAGGGACAGGGTTACGAGCAGTACTTC

abundance: NA
j_gene: TRBJ2-6
d_gene: NA
v_gene: TRBV28
CDR3aa: CATLGLGSGANVLTF
CDR3nt: TGTGCCACTCTCGGACTGGGCTCTGGGGCCAACGTCCTGACTTTC

abundance: NA
j_gene: TRBJ2-7
d_gene: NA
v_gene: TRBV10-3
CDR3aa: CAISETASRTYEQYF
CDR3nt: TGTGCCATCAGTGAAACCGCGTCTAGAACATACGAGCAGTACTTC

abundance: NA
j_gene: TRBJ1-2
d_gene: TRBD1
v_gene: TRBV7-9
CDR3aa: CASSPRQGNYGYTF
CDR3nt: TGTGCCAGCAGCCCCCGACAGGGAAACTATGGCTACACCTTC

abundance: NA
j_gene: TRBJ2-5
d_gene: NA
v_gene: TRBV11-1
CDR3aa: CASSLARGAETQYF
CDR3nt: TGTGCCAGCAGCTTAGCGCGGGGAGCGGAGACCCAGTACTTC

abundance: NA
j_gene: TRBJ1-2
d_gene: TRBD1
v_gene: TRBV18
CDR3aa: CASSPGQGIYGYTF
CDR3nt: TGTGCCAGCTCACCGGGACAGGGAATTTATGGCTACACCTTC

abundance: NA
j_gene: TRBJ1-2
d_gene: NA
v_gene: TRBV4-1
CDR3aa: CASSQANSGYNYGYTF
CDR3nt: TGCGCCAGCAGCCAAGCGAACAGCGGTTATAACTATGGCTACACCTTC